This T cell receptor (beta chain) was sequenced in a study of blood T cell repertoires in COVID-19. Study at large: Samples representing acute and convalescent COVID-19 were sourced from the United States, Italy and Spain. In each case, the material was cDNA or gDNA derived from T cells, B-cell-depleted T cells, or PBMCs.

This CDR3 region has 14 residues. V was shortened by 0 bases and J by 3 bases, with 10 bases between the two germline ends. Looked up from germline, CDR1 is SGHRS and CDR2 is YFSETQ. In the study's own analysis: Quantification of nucleated cells was approximated via reference gene primer amplification. The table came from immunoSEQ multiplex PCR; TCRdb's copy has only in-frame clones and leaves some out. That table supplies the V and J calls and clone size; D and trimming were determined from the DNA. The sample lists 45,000 to 55,000 clones; more than 70% were seen once. This clone was recorded once.

The TCR sequence derives from a woman of 80 years or more with acute or convalescent COVID-19. Sample: peripheral blood. This chain connects TRBV5-1 to TRBJ2-7; D gene unclear. Written as DNA, the CDR3 is TGCGCCAGCAGCTTGGAGCAGGCCGTCTACGAGCAGTACTTC. It codes for CASSLEQAVYEQYF.